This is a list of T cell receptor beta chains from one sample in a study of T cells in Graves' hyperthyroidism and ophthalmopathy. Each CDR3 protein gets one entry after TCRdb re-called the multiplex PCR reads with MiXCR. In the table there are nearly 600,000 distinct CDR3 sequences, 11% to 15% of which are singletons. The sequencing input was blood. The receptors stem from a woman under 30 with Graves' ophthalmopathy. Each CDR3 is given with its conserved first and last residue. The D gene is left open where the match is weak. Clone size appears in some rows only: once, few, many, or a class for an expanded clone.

CDR3 DNA: TGTGCCAGCAGCCAAGCGGGCCGGCAGCCCCAGCATTTT
CDR3 protein: CASSQAGRQPQHF
clone size: many
D gene: -
J gene: TRBJ1-5
V gene: TRBV3-1

CDR3 DNA: TGTGCCAGCAGTACCCCCAACAGGGTTACTGAAGCTTTCTTT
CDR3 protein: CASSTPNRVTEAFF
clone size: many
D gene: -
J gene: TRBJ1-1
V gene: TRBV28

CDR3 DNA: TGTGCCTGGGGGGCAGGGCTAGCGGGAGCAGGCGAGCAGTACTTC
CDR3 protein: CAWGAGLAGAGEQYF
clone size: -
D gene: TRBD2
J gene: TRBJ2-7
V gene: TRBV30

CDR3 DNA: TGTGCCACCGCCAGGACGAACACTGAAGCTTTCTTT
CDR3 protein: CATARTNTEAFF
clone size: many
D gene: -
J gene: TRBJ1-1
V gene: TRBV24-1

CDR3 DNA: TGTGCCAGTAGTATAGCTGGGCTACAAGAGACCCAGTACTTC
CDR3 protein: CASSIAGLQETQYF
clone size: -
D gene: -
J gene: TRBJ2-5
V gene: TRBV19

CDR3 DNA: TGTGCCAGCAGTCTTCTAGGACAGGGCTTCACAGATACGCAGTATTTT
CDR3 protein: CASSLLGQGFTDTQYF
clone size: many
D gene: TRBD1
J gene: TRBJ2-3
V gene: TRBV6-2/TRBV6-3

CDR3 DNA: TGTGCCAGCAGCTTAATTGGCGCAGATACGCAGTATTTT
CDR3 protein: CASSLIGADTQYF
clone size: many
D gene: -
J gene: TRBJ2-3
V gene: TRBV11-2

CDR3 DNA: TGTGCCAGCAGCTCTTTCCCGGGAGGGCCGAACGATGAGCAGTTCTTC
CDR3 protein: CASSSFPGGPNDEQFF
clone size: many
D gene: TRBD2
J gene: TRBJ2-1
V gene: TRBV7-2

CDR3 DNA: TGTGCCAGCTCAGGGGAATTTGGCAATCAGCCCCAGCATTTT
CDR3 protein: CASSGEFGNQPQHF
clone size: many
D gene: -
J gene: TRBJ1-5
V gene: TRBV6-1

CDR3 DNA: TGCAGCGTTGGTGGCACCAACCCTAATTCACCCCTCCACTTT
CDR3 protein: CSVGGTNPNSPLHF
clone size: many
D gene: -
J gene: TRBJ1-6
V gene: TRBV29-1

CDR3 DNA: TGTGCCAGCAGCTTAAGGGACAGCTCCTACGAGCAGTACTTC
CDR3 protein: CASSLRDSSYEQYF
clone size: many
D gene: TRBD1
J gene: TRBJ2-7
V gene: TRBV7-2

CDR3 DNA: TGTGCCAGCAACTTAAATAGCGGGAGCGCCGGGGAGCTGTTTTTT
CDR3 protein: CASNLNSGSAGELFF
clone size: many
D gene: TRBD2
J gene: TRBJ2-2
V gene: TRBV7-3

CDR3 DNA: TGTGCCAGCAGTACGGGATCAGATACGCAGTATTTT
CDR3 protein: CASSTGSDTQYF
clone size: many
D gene: -
J gene: TRBJ2-3
V gene: TRBV11-3

CDR3 DNA: TGTGCCAGCAGTTTCGGGACAGGGGAATACAATGAGCAGTTCTTC
CDR3 protein: CASSFGTGEYNEQFF
clone size: -
D gene: TRBD1
J gene: TRBJ2-1
V gene: TRBV7-3

CDR3 DNA: TGCGCCAGCAGCTCCCCGGGGCCGAACACCGGGGAGCTGTTTTTT
CDR3 protein: CASSSPGPNTGELFF
clone size: -
D gene: -
J gene: TRBJ2-2
V gene: TRBV5-1

CDR3 DNA: TGTGCCAGCAGCCCTCGGGGTCCTGGGGCCAACGTCCTGACTTTC
CDR3 protein: CASSPRGPGANVLTF
clone size: few
D gene: -
J gene: TRBJ2-6
V gene: TRBV4-2

CDR3 DNA: TGCGCCAGCAGCCAAGCCCCGCCAAGACACGTAGCGGTGAACACTGAAGCTTTCTTT
CDR3 protein: CASSQAPPRHVAVNTEAFF
clone size: -
D gene: -
J gene: TRBJ1-1
V gene: TRBV4-3

CDR3 DNA: TGCAGTGCTAGAGGGCCTGGTATCTACACTGAAGCTTTCTTT
CDR3 protein: CSARGPGIYTEAFF
clone size: many
D gene: -
J gene: TRBJ1-1
V gene: TRBV20-1

CDR3 DNA: TGCAGTGCTACAGGGGGCAGGGCCTACGAGCAGTACTTC
CDR3 protein: CSATGGRAYEQYF
clone size: many
D gene: TRBD1
J gene: TRBJ2-7
V gene: TRBV20-1

CDR3 DNA: TGTGCCAGCAGCGTAGTGGGAGGCCCCTACAATGAGCAGTTCTTC
CDR3 protein: CASSVVGGPYNEQFF
clone size: -
D gene: -
J gene: TRBJ2-1
V gene: TRBV9

CDR3 DNA: TGTGCCAGCAGTCAGTTGGGGAGGAGCTCCTACAATGAGCAGTTCTTC
CDR3 protein: CASSQLGRSSYNEQFF
clone size: many
D gene: -
J gene: TRBJ2-1
V gene: TRBV6-1

CDR3 DNA: TGTGCCAGCAGTTGGGACCCCGGGAGTCAGCCCCAGCATTTT
CDR3 protein: CASSWDPGSQPQHF
clone size: many
D gene: -
J gene: TRBJ1-5
V gene: TRBV6-1

CDR3 DNA: TGTGCCAGCAGCCAAGAAGGAAGTTATTTAGCGGGAGGTCCCGGTGATACGCAGTATTTT
CDR3 protein: CASSQEGSYLAGGPGDTQYF
clone size: -
D gene: TRBD2
J gene: TRBJ2-3
V gene: TRBV4-2

CDR3 DNA: TGTGCCAGCAGTCTCCAACCCCAGGGGTCGGGCACTGAAGCTTTCTTT
CDR3 protein: CASSLQPQGSGTEAFF
clone size: few
D gene: -
J gene: TRBJ1-1
V gene: TRBV27

CDR3 DNA: TGCGCCAGCAGCCAAGTACGACACGAAGAAAAACTGTTTTTT
CDR3 protein: CASSQVRHEEKLFF
clone size: few
D gene: -
J gene: TRBJ1-4
V gene: TRBV4-1

CDR3 DNA: TGTGCCTGGAGTCCACTTAGGTGGGGCACAAGCAAAAACATTCAGTACTTC
CDR3 protein: CAWSPLRWGTSKNIQYF
clone size: few
D gene: -
J gene: TRBJ2-4
V gene: TRBV30

CDR3 DNA: TGTGCCAGCAGTATATACGGACTAGCGGGTGACGAGCAGTACTTC
CDR3 protein: CASSIYGLAGDEQYF
clone size: many
D gene: TRBD2
J gene: TRBJ2-7
V gene: TRBV6-1

CDR3 DNA: TGTGCCAGCAGCTTATGGTCCGGGACTAGCGGGAGGGAGAGCACAGATACGCAGTATTTT
CDR3 protein: CASSLWSGTSGRESTDTQYF
clone size: many
D gene: TRBD2
J gene: TRBJ2-3
V gene: TRBV11-3

CDR3 DNA: TGTGCCATCAGGTCGACCCGGTTCACAGATACGCAGTATTTT
CDR3 protein: CAIRSTRFTDTQYF
clone size: few
D gene: -
J gene: TRBJ2-3
V gene: TRBV10-3

CDR3 DNA: TGTGCCAGCACCAGAGACACGTGGGCAAGGGGCTACACCTTC
CDR3 protein: CASTRDTWARGYTF
clone size: many
D gene: -
J gene: TRBJ1-2
V gene: TRBV12-3/TRBV12-4

CDR3 DNA: TGTGCCAGCAGTTTAGAGACTAGCGGGAGAGGGGATACGCAGTATTTT
CDR3 protein: CASSLETSGRGDTQYF
clone size: many
D gene: TRBD2
J gene: TRBJ2-3
V gene: TRBV12-3/TRBV12-4

CDR3 DNA: TGTGCCAGCAGTTATTGGGGGTACAAAAACCCCTACGAGCAGTACTTC
CDR3 protein: CASSYWGYKNPYEQYF
clone size: many
D gene: -
J gene: TRBJ2-7
V gene: TRBV28